This T cell receptor (beta chain) stems from a study of cytomegalovirus exposure and HLA in healthy donors. About this clone itself: Its antigen is as yet unknown.

PCR used 60 Vbeta primers and 13 Jbeta primers. Method: immunoSEQ multiplex PCR; TCRdb's copy keeps in-frame clones and lacks some. The table has approximately 220,000 clones, around 76% seen once. Overall study findings and caveats: Rarity marked most TCR sequences, yet some public TCRs occurred in many donors. Earlier analysis looked at TCR beta V segments, and most were productive about 87% or about 30% of the time. What a later analysis showed was that several of the most significant clusters appeared linked to common viral pathogens. The study carried out a later analysis of TCR beta sequences. It associated approximately 15,000 of them with specific HLA alleles at a false discovery rate of 0.05.

This TCR was sampled from a man between 18 and 29 years old in good health and CMV-seronegative. What was sequenced was PBMCs.

CDR3 loop: CASSEAQGGLGTEAFF. CDR3 nucleotide sequence: TGTGCCAGCAGTGAAGCGCAAGGGGGATTGGGCACTGAAGCTTTCTTT. The rearrangement uses TRBV6-1 and TRBJ1-1; D is possibly TRBD1 (6 bases). The germline V and J ends were trimmed by 0 bases and 4 bases, with 15 bases remaining between them. CDR1 and CDR2 from the germline V gene are MNHNS and SASEGT. This CDR3 is 16 amino acids long.